This record covers a single T cell receptor beta chain. The CDR3 is 17 residues long. J was trimmed by 7 bases and V by 4 bases; bases with no gene match: 7. The germline gives CDR1 LNHNV, CDR2 YYDKDF (reference sequence). Expressed TCRB transcripts were sequenced after all isolated RNA was converted to cDNA. Some clones are missing from TCRdb's copy, which holds only in-frame ones; the method was immunoSEQ multiplex PCR. The sample has roughly 250,000 clones, around 65% seen once. These data originate in a study of beta chain features in type 1 diabetes. This receptor was identified in a man aged 25 to 45 in good health. Sequencing used naive CD4+ T cells from blood. The chain combines TRBV15 with TRBJ2-1; TRBD2 agrees at 16 bases. The CDR3 nucleotides read TGTGCCACCAGCATACCGGGACTAGCGGGAGGGCTTAATGAGCAGTTCTTC. Protein: CATSIPGLAGGLNEQFF.